In this sample, the clone carrying this TCR beta chain turned up a few times. Its antigen is unknown. The data derive from a study of T cells in Graves' hyperthyroidism and ophthalmopathy. Findings and limits, study-wide: Blood also showed most of the thyroid clonotypes that were expanded above 0.001. The model forecast ophthalmopathy, anticipating it by a median roughly 6.5 months before onset.

Germline values: CDR1 SGHTA, CDR2 FQGNSA. V was cut by 2 bases and J by 7 bases, with 29 bases left in between. The CDR3 has 19 amino acids. TCR beta CDR3 regions were amplified from RNA transcripts. The study used the HTBI primer set for a first-round RT-PCR of the TCR CDR3. Via MiXCR, TCRdb re-called the multiplex PCR reads, giving one row per CDR3 protein. The data contain a few hundred thousand distinct CDR3 sequences, around 42% of them seen just once; the ten biggest clones take up 15% to 20%. Lactation, pregnancy, other autoimmune disease or uncontrolled infection excluded patients. Diagnosis relied on clinical symptoms, serum thyroxine and TRAb, thyroid ultrasound and orbital computed tomography.

Material: peripheral blood or thyroid tissue (not recorded which). V gene TRBV7-2 combines with J gene TRBJ1-2; no reliable D call. This sequence originates from an adult woman with Graves' disease, either hyperthyroidism or ophthalmopathy (not recorded which). The DNA of the CDR3 is TGTGCCAGCAGCTTACCAGCCAGCAGTGAGTCTGGGAAAAGGAGTGGCTACACCTTC. Residues: CASSLPASSESGKRSGYTF.